The rows below give T cell receptor beta chains drawn from one sample of a study of blood T cell repertoires in COVID-19. TCRdb keeps only in-frame clones here, not all; method: immunoSEQ multiplex PCR. Of 100,000 to 150,000 clones in the sample, 92% were seen once. The material sequenced was peripheral blood. These receptors were obtained from a man aged 50 to 60 with COVID-19, enrolled during active disease. The CDR3 runs from the conserved cysteine through the conserved F or W. The D gene is left open where the match is weak. Part of the rows lack a size; the others show once, few, many or a class for expanded clones.

J gene: TRBJ2-5; clone size: -; D gene: -; V gene: TRBV18; CDR3 protein: CASSPRSAGQETQYF; CDR3 DNA: TGTGCCAGCTCACCACGGTCGGCGGGGCAAGAGACCCAGTACTTC
J gene: TRBJ2-1; clone size: -; D gene: TRBD1; V gene: TRBV23-1; CDR3 protein: CASRPGQGAYNEQFF; CDR3 DNA: TGCGCCAGCAGACCCGGACAGGGGGCTTACAATGAGCAGTTCTTC
J gene: TRBJ2-7; clone size: -; D gene: -; V gene: TRBV6-1; CDR3 protein: CASSESLHNSYEQYF; CDR3 DNA: TGTGCCAGCAGTGAATCTCTTCACAACTCCTACGAGCAGTACTTC
J gene: TRBJ2-7; clone size: once; D gene: TRBD2; V gene: TRBV18; CDR3 protein: CASSPPWGGPFHEQYF; CDR3 DNA: TGTGCCAGCTCTCCACCTTGGGGAGGGCCTTTCCACGAGCAGTACTTC
J gene: TRBJ2-7; clone size: -; D gene: -; V gene: TRBV5-1; CDR3 protein: CASSLGQASYEQYF; CDR3 DNA: TGCGCCAGCAGCTTGGGTCAGGCCTCCTACGAGCAGTACTTC
J gene: TRBJ1-6; clone size: few; D gene: -; V gene: TRBV27; CDR3 protein: CASRGDLGGSPLHF; CDR3 DNA: TGTGCCAGCAGAGGGGATCTAGGCGGTTCACCCCTCCACTTT
J gene: TRBJ1-2; clone size: -; D gene: TRBD1; V gene: TRBV24-1; CDR3 protein: CATSSWGNWTGYGYTF; CDR3 DNA: TGTGCCACCAGTTCGTGGGGGAATTGGACAGGGTATGGCTACACCTTC
J gene: TRBJ2-3; clone size: -; D gene: TRBD1; V gene: TRBV28; CDR3 protein: CASSRPGQGADTQYF; CDR3 DNA: TGTGCCAGCAGTCGCCCGGGACAGGGGGCAGATACGCAGTATTTT
J gene: TRBJ2-5; clone size: once; D gene: TRBD2; V gene: TRBV4-1; CDR3 protein: CASSQDWERGTQETQYF; CDR3 DNA: TGCGCCAGCAGCCAAGATTGGGAGCGGGGGACCCAAGAGACCCAGTACTTC
J gene: TRBJ2-2; clone size: -; D gene: TRBD1; V gene: TRBV18; CDR3 protein: CASSPPGQEGTGELFF; CDR3 DNA: TGTGCCAGCTCACCACCGGGACAGGAAGGGACCGGGGAGCTGTTTTTT
J gene: TRBJ2-2; clone size: -; D gene: TRBD1; V gene: TRBV7-3; CDR3 protein: CASSGTGTGNTGELFF; CDR3 DNA: TGTGCCAGCAGCGGAACCGGGACAGGGAACACCGGGGAGCTGTTTTTT
J gene: TRBJ2-1; clone size: -; D gene: -; V gene: TRBV11-2; CDR3 protein: CASILSLGSYNEQFF; CDR3 DNA: TGTGCCAGCATCTTATCACTAGGCTCCTACAATGAGCAGTTCTTC